This TCR beta chain is drawn from a study of blood T cell repertoires in COVID-19. The overall study: The United States, Italy and Spain were the sources of the acute and convalescent COVID-19 samples.

In the study's own analysis: Using reference gene primer amplification, nucleated cell counts were estimated. This table comes from immunoSEQ multiplex PCR, and its TCRdb copy is limited to in-frame clones, with some not included. V and J calls plus clone size are reproduced from that table; the DNA served to infer D and trimming. The repertoire has more than 300,000 clones, nearly 90% of them found once; the top ten carry less than 2%. CDR3 length: 15 amino acids. CDR1 and CDR2 from the germline V gene are MGHRA and YSYEKL. The V and J ends lost 1 base and 7 bases respectively, with 16 bases between them.

The receptor comes from a woman aged 30 to 39 with COVID-19, enrolled during active disease. This chain uses TRBV4-1 with TRBJ2-5, with D unclear. Sequencing input: peripheral blood. DNA of the CDR3: TGCGCCAGCAGCCAAGGCCAGAACCTAGTGGGGACCCAGTACTTC. Protein sequence: CASSQGQNLVGTQYF.